This paragraph covers one TCR beta chain sequence. Antigen unknown. This specimen belongs to a study of T-cell memory formation after mild COVID-19. Study-level points and caveats: Day 15 to 85 contractors were CD4/CD8 balanced; later expanders leaned CD4+. Specificity for SARS-CoV-2 was not confirmed among the second-wave clones peaking on day 37. The study found contracting CD4+ clones mainly in CM and EM and contracting CD8+ clones in EMRA.

The CDR3 extends over 13 amino acids. V was trimmed by 6 bases and J by 2 bases, leaving 11 bases between them. The germline gives CDR1 SQVTM, CDR2 ANQGSEA. 5'RACE with constant-segment primers yielded barcoded, UMI-tagged TCR alpha and TCR beta cDNA libraries. Via MiXCR, TCRdb re-called the 5' RACE reads, giving one row per CDR3 protein. The table has a few hundred thousand distinct CDR3 sequences, 20% to 25% seen once. This sequence joins TRBV29-1 and TRBJ2-1; D is unresolved. This receptor was identified in a man between 18 and 29 years old who had mild COVID-19 (a few samples of this study predate the infection). Cell type and time point are not known. Material: PBMCs or a T cell subset sorted from them (not recorded which). CDR3 DNA sequence: TGCAGCGTCCCGACGGTGACCTACAATGAGCAGTTCTTC. It codes for CSVPTVTYNEQFF.